Below, 16 T cell receptor beta chains from the same sample are listed, as sequenced in a study of T cell clones after liver transplantation. Generated by immunoSEQ multiplex PCR, the TCRdb table keeps only in-frame clones and is missing some. Here the sample spans fewer than 15,000 clones, roughly 69% being singletons. The sequenced sample was CD8+ T cells from blood, obtained at the 22-month timepoint. The source of these receptors is a human patient who received a liver transplant. Some T cells may be the graft donor's.

A single count supports this clone. This sequence joins TRBV9 and TRBJ1-1; 7 bases align to TRBD1. Germline lookup yields CDR1 SGDLS and CDR2 YYNGEE. The V and J ends lost 0 bases and 5 bases, in that order; junction bases with no gene match: 4. The CDR3 covers 14 residues. As DNA, the CDR3 is TGTGCCAGCAGCGTAGAGGGGGCAAGGACTGAAGCTTTCTTT. Translating gives CASSVEGARTEAFF.

The J gene is TRBJ2-1, the V gene TRBV4-1; 9 bases agree with TRBD1. The J segment lost 6 bases and the V segment lost 0 bases, leaving 6 bases of the junction unmatched. This CDR3 is 16 amino acids long. Looked up from germline, CDR1 is MGHRA and CDR2 is YSYEKL. The CDR3 protein is CASSQEARTGVNEQFF. The CDR3, as DNA: TGCGCCAGCAGCCAAGAAGCTCGGACAGGGGTCAATGAGCAGTTCTTC.

By frequency in the sample, this clone is large. The V call is TRBV4-2, the J call TRBJ2-1; no clear D. Germline V lookup: CDR1 LGHNA, CDR2 YNFKEQ. The CDR3 sequence is 19 residues long. The germline V and J ends were trimmed by 3 bases and 7 bases, with 28 bases remaining between them. CDR3 nucleotides: TGTGCCAGCAGCCATAGAACTCCAACAGACACGCTGATGAGGAATGAGCAGTTCTTC. Its translation is CASSHRTPTDTLMRNEQFF.

This chain uses TRBV7-9 with TRBJ2-3, with unresolved D. CDR1 is SEHNR, CDR2 FQNEAQ, per germline (reference sequence). CDR3 length: 16 residues. V gave up 5 bases and J gave up 3 bases, with 18 bases separating them. The CDR3 here is CASSVIVGLVTDTQYF. The CDR3 DNA is TGTGCCAGCAGCGTTATAGTGGGTTTGGTTACAGATACGCAGTATTTT.

This clone has a handful of counts. The chain joins TRBV29-1 to TRBJ2-1, with D unclear. This CDR3 has 13 residues. Germline V gives CDR1 SQVTM, CDR2 ANQGSEA. Between the trimmed V and J ends, which lost 5 bases and 0 bases, there was a span of 8 bases. Here the CDR3 DNA reads TGCAGCGTTTCTCATAGCTCCTACAATGAGCAGTTCTTC. The encoded protein is CSVSHSSYNEQFF.

Concerning this clone itself: This likely stems from a read error, as it lies one base from a far larger clone. The chain employs TRBV7-6 and TRBJ2-7; D remains ambiguous. The CDR3 totals 13 residues. Looked up from germline, CDR1 is SGHVS and CDR2 is FNYEAQ. V shed 6 bases and J shed 7 bases, with 16 bases lying between them. CDR3 in amino acids: CASSRSSYNEQYF. The CDR3, as DNA: TGTGCCAGCAGTCGGAGCTCCTACAATGAGCAGTACTTC. Drawing the rest from reference TRBV7-6 and TRBJ2-7, the complete variable domain is GAGVSQSPRYKVTKRGQDVALRCDPISGHVSLYWYRQALGQGPEFLTYFNYEAQQDKSGLPNDRFSAERPEGSISTLTIQRTEQRDSAMYRCASSRSSYNEQYFGPGTRLTVT.

This chain links TRBV2 with TRBJ1-5, with TRBD1 identical over 10 bases. The CDR3 sequence is 14 residues long. The J segment lost 6 bases and the V segment lost 6 bases, leaving 5 bases of the junction unmatched. Germline CDR1 and CDR2: SNHLY and FYNNEI. CDR3 protein: CASRGTGDSQPQHF. DNA of the CDR3: TGTGCCAGCAGGGGGACAGGGGATAGTCAGCCCCAGCATTTT. Looking up the rest from reference TRBV2 and TRBJ1-5 gives the full variable domain: EPEVTQTPSHQVTQMGQEVILRCVPISNHLYFYWYRQILGQKVEFLVSFYNNEISEKSEIFDDQFSVERPDGSNFTLKIRSTKLEDSAMYFCASRGTGDSQPQHFGDGTRLSIL.

The J gene is TRBJ1-5, the V gene TRBV7-2; the D is unclear. Trimming left V 3 bases short and J 2 bases short, with 5 bases between. Germline CDR1 is SGHTA and CDR2 is FQGNSA. The CDR3 extends over 13 amino acids. CDR3 coding DNA: TGTGCCAGCAGCTTCTTCGGCAATCAGCCCCAGCATTTT. As protein: CASSFFGNQPQHF. Using reference TRBV7-2 and TRBJ1-5 for the parts outside the CDR3, the full variable domain is GAGVSQSPSNKVTEKGKDVELRCDPISGHTALYWYRQSLGQGLEFLIYFQGNSAPDKSGLPSDRFSAERTGGSVSTLTIQRTQQEDSAVYLCASSFFGNQPQHFGDGTRLSIL.

Written as DNA, the CDR3 is TGTGCCAACGTGACCGGGACAGGGATTAATTCCTACAATGAGCAGTTCTTC. Encoded protein: CANVTGTGINSYNEQFF. The chain uses TRBV2 and TRBJ2-1; 9 bases fit TRBD1. Trimming took 10 bases from V and 1 from J; bases not matched to a gene: 14. Germline CDR1 reads SNHLY; CDR2 reads FYNNEI. This CDR3 is 17 amino acids long.

This sequence joins TRBV7-9 and TRBJ1-2; 7 nucleotides line up with TRBD1. Germline CDR1 SEHNR, CDR2 FQNEAQ (reference sequence). The CDR3 sequence is 12 residues long. After removal of 8 bases from V and 4 bases from J, the junction contained 4 bases not matched to a gene. CDR3 sequence reads: CASSGTAYGYTF. The DNA for the CDR3 is TGTGCCAGCTCCGGGACAGCCTATGGCTACACCTTC.

The CDR3 sequence is CAISRTGSGANVLTF. The CDR3 DNA sequence: TGTGCCATCAGCCGGACAGGCTCTGGGGCCAACGTCCTGACTTTC. This chain connects TRBV10-3 to TRBJ2-6; 7 bases are a match to TRBD1. V lost 6 bases, J lost 0 bases, and 2 bases stayed unmatched. Per germline, CDR1 ENHRY and CDR2 SYGVKD. The CDR3 is made up of 15 amino acids.

This sequence joins TRBV7-6 and TRBJ1-4; D is ambiguous. V gave up 4 bases and J gave up 7 bases, with 13 bases separating them. Germline values: CDR1 SGHVS, CDR2 FNYEAQ. The CDR3 loop spans 14 amino acids. The CDR3 spells CASSSSSMSEKLFF. CDR3 bases: TGTGCCAGCAGCTCCAGTAGTATGAGTGAAAAACTGTTTTTT.

The chain links TRBV9 to TRBJ1-2; D is ambiguous. The germline V gene encodes CDR1 SGDLS and CDR2 YYNGEE. V shed 4 bases and J shed 3 bases, with 16 bases lying between them. This CDR3 spans 15 amino acids. CDR3 bases: TGTGCCAGCAGCCCCCAACCCCCTCGGTACTATGGCTACACCTTC. This sequence encodes CASSPQPPRYYGYTF.

This chain links TRBV27 with TRBJ2-3; D not certain. CDR3 length equals 14 residues. V was cut by 5 bases and J by 2 bases, with 11 bases left in between. Germline CDR1 reads MNHEY; CDR2 reads SMNVEV (reference sequence). CDR3 DNA sequence: TGTGCCAGCAGTCCGGGTCTTCTCACAGATACGCAGTATTTT. Translated: CASSPGLLTDTQYF.

This rearrangement joins TRBV13 to TRBJ1-2; 9 nucleotides align to TRBD1. From germline, CDR1 is PRHDT and CDR2 FYEKMQ (reference sequence). V gave up 5 bases and J gave up 5 bases; unmatched junction bases: 6. The CDR3 is made up of 14 amino acids. CDR3 sequence (DNA): TGTGCCAGCAGCCACGGGACAGGGAAATATGGCTACACCTTC. Protein: CASSHGTGKYGYTF.

V and J are TRBV5-6 and TRBJ2-2; D is ambiguous. CDR1 is SGHDT, CDR2 YYEEEE, per germline. The CDR3 has 16 amino acids. V lost 2 bases, J lost 2 bases, and 13 bases lay in between. The CDR3 DNA reads as TGTGCCAGCAGCTTTGAGGCAGCCACTAACACCGGGGAGCTGTTTTTT. Protein sequence: CASSFEAATNTGELFF.